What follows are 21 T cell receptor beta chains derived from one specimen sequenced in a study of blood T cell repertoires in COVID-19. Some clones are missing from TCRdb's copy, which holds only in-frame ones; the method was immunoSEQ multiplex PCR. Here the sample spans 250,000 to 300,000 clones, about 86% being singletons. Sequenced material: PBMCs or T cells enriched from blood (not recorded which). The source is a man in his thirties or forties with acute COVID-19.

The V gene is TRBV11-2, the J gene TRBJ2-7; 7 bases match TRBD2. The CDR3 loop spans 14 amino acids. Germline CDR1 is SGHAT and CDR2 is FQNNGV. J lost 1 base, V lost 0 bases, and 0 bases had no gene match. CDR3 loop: CASSLEGGSYEQYV. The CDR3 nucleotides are TGTGCCAGCAGCTTAGAGGGGGGGTCCTACGAGCAGTACGTC.

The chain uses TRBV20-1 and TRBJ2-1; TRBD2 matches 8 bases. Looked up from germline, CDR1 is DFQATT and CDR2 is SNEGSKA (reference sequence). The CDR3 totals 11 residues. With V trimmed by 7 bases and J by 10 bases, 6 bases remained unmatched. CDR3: CSVLLAAEQFF. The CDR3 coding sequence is TGCAGTGTGCTACTAGCGGCGGAGCAGTTCTTC.

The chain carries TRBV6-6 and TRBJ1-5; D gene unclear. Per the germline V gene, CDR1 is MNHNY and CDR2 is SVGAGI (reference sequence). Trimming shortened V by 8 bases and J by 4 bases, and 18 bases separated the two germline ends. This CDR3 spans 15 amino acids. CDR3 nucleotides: TGTGCCAGCGATCTTCCTGGACGGAGGAATCAGCCCCAGCATTTT. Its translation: CASDLPGRRNQPQHF.

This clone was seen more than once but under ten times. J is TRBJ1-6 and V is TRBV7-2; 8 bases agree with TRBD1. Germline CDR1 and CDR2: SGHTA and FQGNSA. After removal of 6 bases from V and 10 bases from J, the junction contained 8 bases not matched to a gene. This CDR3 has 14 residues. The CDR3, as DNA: TGTGCCAGCAGACCGGACAGGGTTGGCTCACCCCTCCACTTT. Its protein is CASRPDRVGSPLHF. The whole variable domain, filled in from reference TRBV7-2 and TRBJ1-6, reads GAGVSQSPSNKVTEKGKDVELRCDPISGHTALYWYRQSLGQGLEFLIYFQGNSAPDKSGLPSDRFSAERTGGSVSTLTIQRTQQEDSAVYLCASRPDRVGSPLHFGNGTRLTVT.

CDR3 sequence: CASSLMVTGANQPQHF. DNA for the CDR3: TGTGCCAGCAGTTTGATGGTTACAGGAGCGAATCAGCCCCAGCATTTT. The rearrangement joins TRBV28 to TRBJ1-5, with D possibly TRBD1 on 5 matching bases. This CDR3 comprises 16 residues. Trimming took off 3 bases at V and 4 bases at J, with 16 bases between the two ends. Per the germline V gene, CDR1 is MDHEN and CDR2 is SYDVKM.

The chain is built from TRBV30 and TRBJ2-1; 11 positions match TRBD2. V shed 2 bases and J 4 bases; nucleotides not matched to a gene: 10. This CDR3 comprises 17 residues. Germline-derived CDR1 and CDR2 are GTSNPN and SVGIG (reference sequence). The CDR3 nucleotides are TGTGCCTGGAGTCCCAACACTCTAGCGGGGGGTTACAATGAGCAGTTCTTC. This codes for CAWSPNTLAGGYNEQFF.

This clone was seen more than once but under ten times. Written as DNA, the CDR3 is TGCGCCAGCAGTCCGATCGCTACGAACACTGAAGCTTTCTTT. Protein: CASSPIATNTEAFF. The chain has TRBV23-1 and TRBJ1-1; D ambiguous. TRBV23-1 is labeled an ORF, and its function is uncertain. There are 14 residues in the CDR3. V was shortened by 4 bases and J by 1 base, with 10 bases between the two germline ends.

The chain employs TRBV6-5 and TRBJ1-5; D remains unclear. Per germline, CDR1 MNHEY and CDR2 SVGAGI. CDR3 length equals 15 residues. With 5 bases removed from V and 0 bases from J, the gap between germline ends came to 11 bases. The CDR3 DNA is TGTGCCAGCAGTCTCCACAGAGATAGCAATCAGCCCCAGCATTTT. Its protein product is CASSLHRDSNQPQHF.

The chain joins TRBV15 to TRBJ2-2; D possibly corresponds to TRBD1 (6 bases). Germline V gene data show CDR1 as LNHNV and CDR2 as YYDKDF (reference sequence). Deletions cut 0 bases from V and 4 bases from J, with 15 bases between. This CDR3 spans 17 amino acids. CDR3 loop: CATSRDQGHLITGELFF. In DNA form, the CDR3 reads TGTGCCACCAGCAGAGATCAGGGACACTTGATCACCGGGGAGCTGTTTTTT.

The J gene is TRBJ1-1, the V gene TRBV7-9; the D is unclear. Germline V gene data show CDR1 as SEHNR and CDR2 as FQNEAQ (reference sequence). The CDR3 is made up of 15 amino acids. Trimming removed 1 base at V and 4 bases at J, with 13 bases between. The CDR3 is CASSLGVGETTEAFF. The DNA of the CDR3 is TGTGCCAGCAGCTTAGGGGTCGGGGAGACCACTGAAGCTTTCTTT.

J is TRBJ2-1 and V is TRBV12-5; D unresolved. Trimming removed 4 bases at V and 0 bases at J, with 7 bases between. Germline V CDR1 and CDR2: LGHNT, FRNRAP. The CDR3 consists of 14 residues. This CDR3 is CASGYGSSYNEQFF. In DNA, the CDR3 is TGTGCTAGTGGTTACGGGTCCTCCTACAATGAGCAGTTCTTC. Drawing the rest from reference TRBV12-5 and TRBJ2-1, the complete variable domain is DARVTQTPRHKVTEMGQEVTMRCQPILGHNTVFWYRQTMMQGLELLAYFRNRAPLDDSGMPKDRFSAEMPDATLATLKIQPSEPRDSAVYFCASGYGSSYNEQFFGPGTRLTVL.

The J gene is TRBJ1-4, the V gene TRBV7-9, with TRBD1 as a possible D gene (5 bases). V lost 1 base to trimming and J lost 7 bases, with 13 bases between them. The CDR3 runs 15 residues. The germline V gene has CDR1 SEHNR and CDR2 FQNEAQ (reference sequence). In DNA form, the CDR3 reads TGTGCCAGCAGCTTAGGAGTCAGCGGGGCTGAAAAACTGTTTTTT. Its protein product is CASSLGVSGAEKLFF.

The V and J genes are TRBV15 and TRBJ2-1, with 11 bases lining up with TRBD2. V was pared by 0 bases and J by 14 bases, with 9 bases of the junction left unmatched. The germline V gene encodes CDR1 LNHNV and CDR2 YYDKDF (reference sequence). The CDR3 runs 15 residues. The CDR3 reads CATSRDRIAGGLKFF. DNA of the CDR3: TGTGCCACCAGCAGAGATCGGATAGCGGGAGGGTTAAAGTTCTTC. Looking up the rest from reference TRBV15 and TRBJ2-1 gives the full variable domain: DAMVIQNPRYQVTQFGKPVTLSCSQTLNHNVMYWYQQKSSQAPKLLFHYYDKDFNNEADTPDNFQSRRPNTSFCFLDIRSPGLGDTAMYLCATSRDRIAGGLKFFGPGTRLTVL.

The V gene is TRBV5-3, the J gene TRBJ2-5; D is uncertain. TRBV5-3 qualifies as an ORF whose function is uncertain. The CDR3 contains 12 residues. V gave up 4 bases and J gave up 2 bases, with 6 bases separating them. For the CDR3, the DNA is TGTGCCAGAAGCCTAGGTCAAGAGACCCAGTACTTC. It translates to CARSLGQETQYF.

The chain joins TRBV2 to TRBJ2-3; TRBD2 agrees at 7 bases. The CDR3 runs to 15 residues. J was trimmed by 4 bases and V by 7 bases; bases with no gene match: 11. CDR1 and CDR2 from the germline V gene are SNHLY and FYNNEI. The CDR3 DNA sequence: TGTGCCAGCAATTCTTATGGGCGGGGGTCAGATACGCAGTATTTT. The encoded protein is CASNSYGRGSDTQYF.

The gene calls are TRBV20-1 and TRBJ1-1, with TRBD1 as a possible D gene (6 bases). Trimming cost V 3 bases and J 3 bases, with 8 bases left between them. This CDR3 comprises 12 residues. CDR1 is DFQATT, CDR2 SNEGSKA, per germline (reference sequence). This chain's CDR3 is CSASAGDTEAFF. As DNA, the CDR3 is TGCAGTGCTAGTGCAGGGGACACTGAAGCTTTCTTT.

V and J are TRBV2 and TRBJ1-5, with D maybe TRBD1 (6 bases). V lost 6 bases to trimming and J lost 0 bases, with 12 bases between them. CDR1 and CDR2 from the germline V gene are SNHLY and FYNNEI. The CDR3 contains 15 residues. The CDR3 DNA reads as TGTGCCAGCAGGGCCGGACAGAATAGCAATCAGCCCCAGCATTTT. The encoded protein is CASRAGQNSNQPQHF.

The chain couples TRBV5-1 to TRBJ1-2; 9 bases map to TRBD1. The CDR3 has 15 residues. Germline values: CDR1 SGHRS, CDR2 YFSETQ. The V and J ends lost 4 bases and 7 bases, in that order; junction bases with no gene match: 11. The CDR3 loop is CASSPEGQGSGGYTF. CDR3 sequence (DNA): TGCGCCAGCAGCCCCGAGGGACAGGGATCAGGTGGCTACACCTTC.

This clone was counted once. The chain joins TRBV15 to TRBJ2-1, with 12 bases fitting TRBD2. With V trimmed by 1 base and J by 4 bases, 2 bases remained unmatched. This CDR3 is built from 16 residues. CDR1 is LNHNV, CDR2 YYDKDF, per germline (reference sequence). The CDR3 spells CATSRVLAGGYNEQFF. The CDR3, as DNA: TGTGCCACCAGCAGAGTGCTAGCGGGAGGGTACAATGAGCAGTTCTTC.

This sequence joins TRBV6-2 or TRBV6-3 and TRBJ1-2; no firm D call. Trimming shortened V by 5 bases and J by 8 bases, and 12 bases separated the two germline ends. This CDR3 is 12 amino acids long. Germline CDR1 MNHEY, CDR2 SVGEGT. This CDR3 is CASSPEAGGYTF. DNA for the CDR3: TGTGCCAGCAGTCCGGAGGCGGGGGGCTACACCTTC.

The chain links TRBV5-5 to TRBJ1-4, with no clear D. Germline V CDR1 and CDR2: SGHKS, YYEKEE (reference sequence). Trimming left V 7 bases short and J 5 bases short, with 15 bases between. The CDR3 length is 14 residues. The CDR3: CASPLRKLNEKLFF. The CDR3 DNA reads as TGTGCCAGCCCTCTCAGGAAACTGAATGAAAAACTGTTTTTT. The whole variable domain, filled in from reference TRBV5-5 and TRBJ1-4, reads DAGVTQSPTHLIKTRGQQVTLRCSPISGHKSVSWYQQVLGQGPQFIFQYYEKEERGRGNFPDRFSARQFPNYSSELNVNALLLGDSALYLCASPLRKLNEKLFFGSGTQLSVL.